The rows below give T cell receptor beta chains drawn from one sample of a study of blood T cell repertoires in COVID-19. The repertoire was sequenced with immunoSEQ multiplex PCR; TCRdb's copy has only in-frame clones and lacks some. The sample yields 54,000 or so clones, 70% to 85% seen once. Specimen: peripheral blood. The receptors were gathered from an elderly man with COVID-19, enrolled during active disease. Each CDR3 is given with its conserved first and last residue. A D gene is named only where the DNA matches it firmly. For some rows the clone size is stated as once, few or many, or as a class when expanded; others skip it.

d_gene: NA; j_gene: TRBJ2-1; abundance: NA; v_gene: TRBV19; CDR3aa: CASAHNYNEQFF; CDR3nt: TGTGCCAGTGCCCACAACTACAATGAGCAGTTCTTC
d_gene: TRBD2; j_gene: TRBJ2-5; abundance: NA; v_gene: TRBV6-5; CDR3aa: CASERGRWETQYF; CDR3nt: TGTGCCAGCGAGCGGGGGCGCTGGGAGACCCAGTACTTC
d_gene: TRBD1; j_gene: TRBJ2-6; abundance: once; v_gene: TRBV19; CDR3aa: CASSIRDRASSGANVLTF; CDR3nt: TGTGCCAGTAGTATCAGGGACAGGGCTTCCTCTGGGGCCAACGTCCTGACTTTC
d_gene: TRBD1; j_gene: TRBJ1-1; abundance: NA; v_gene: TRBV27; CDR3aa: CASSLQGATMRTEAFF; CDR3nt: TGTGCCAGCAGTTTACAGGGGGCCACAATGAGAACTGAAGCTTTCTTT
d_gene: NA; j_gene: TRBJ2-5; abundance: NA; v_gene: TRBV27; CDR3aa: CASRLGTKFETQYF; CDR3nt: TGTGCCAGCAGGCTCGGGACAAAGTTTGAGACCCAGTACTTC
d_gene: TRBD1; j_gene: TRBJ2-5; abundance: NA; v_gene: TRBV11-2; CDR3aa: CASSRDATGYQETQYF; CDR3nt: TGTGCCAGCAGCCGCGATGCGACAGGGTACCAAGAGACCCAGTACTTC
d_gene: NA; j_gene: TRBJ1-2; abundance: NA; v_gene: TRBV7-9; CDR3aa: CASSPGVIGGYTF; CDR3nt: TGTGCCAGCAGCCCCGGGGTAATCGGGGGCTACACCTTC
d_gene: TRBD1; j_gene: TRBJ1-3; abundance: NA; v_gene: TRBV19; CDR3aa: CASSTAGTAGNTIYF; CDR3nt: TGTGCCAGTAGTACCGCCGGGACAGCTGGAAACACCATATATTTT
d_gene: NA; j_gene: TRBJ1-1; abundance: few; v_gene: TRBV7-9; CDR3aa: CASSLDSAGLGTEAFF; CDR3nt: TGTGCCAGCAGCTTAGATTCGGCGGGGTTGGGGACTGAAGCTTTCTTT
d_gene: NA; j_gene: TRBJ1-1; abundance: NA; v_gene: TRBV12-3/TRBV12-4; CDR3aa: CASSLGLTEAFF; CDR3nt: TGTGCCAGCAGCCTGGGACTTACTGAAGCTTTCTTT
d_gene: TRBD2; j_gene: TRBJ2-7; abundance: NA; v_gene: TRBV6-5; CDR3aa: CASTNGRGYEQYF; CDR3nt: TGTGCCAGCACTAACGGGAGGGGCTACGAGCAGTACTTC
d_gene: NA; j_gene: TRBJ2-2; abundance: once; v_gene: TRBV27; CDR3aa: CASKTNAGARGTGELFF; CDR3nt: TGTGCCAGCAAAACGAATGCGGGGGCGCGTGGCACCGGGGAGCTGTTTTTT
d_gene: NA; j_gene: TRBJ2-5; abundance: NA; v_gene: TRBV28; CDR3aa: CASTTNGGYQETQYF; CDR3nt: TGTGCCAGCACCACCAATGGGGGGTACCAAGAGACCCAGTACTTC
d_gene: TRBD1; j_gene: TRBJ1-2; abundance: NA; v_gene: TRBV27; CDR3aa: CASSRGTGYGYTF; CDR3nt: TGTGCCAGCAGTCGGGGGACAGGGTATGGCTACACCTTC
d_gene: TRBD1; j_gene: TRBJ2-5; abundance: NA; v_gene: TRBV10-3; CDR3aa: CAISPGRTGGAETQYF; CDR3nt: TGTGCCATCAGCCCCGGGAGGACAGGGGGTGCAGAGACCCAGTACTTC
d_gene: TRBD1; j_gene: TRBJ1-5; abundance: NA; v_gene: TRBV24-1; CDR3aa: CATAGTGRQHF; CDR3nt: TGTGCCACTGCAGGGACAGGTCGGCAGCATTTT
d_gene: TRBD1; j_gene: TRBJ1-5; abundance: few; v_gene: TRBV10-3; CDR3aa: CATGAPPQTGGNQPQHF; CDR3nt: TGTGCCACAGGGGCTCCCCCGCAGACAGGGGGGAATCAGCCCCAGCATTTT
d_gene: TRBD1; j_gene: TRBJ2-7; abundance: few; v_gene: TRBV2; CDR3aa: CASRFSTGMTYEQYF; CDR3nt: TGTGCCAGCAGGTTCTCGACAGGGATGACCTACGAGCAGTACTTC
d_gene: NA; j_gene: TRBJ2-3; abundance: NA; v_gene: TRBV19; CDR3aa: CASRSAEGTDTQYF; CDR3nt: TGTGCCAGTAGGTCTGCCGAGGGCACAGATACGCAGTATTTT
d_gene: TRBD1; j_gene: TRBJ2-3; abundance: NA; v_gene: TRBV5-1; CDR3aa: CASSLDGTGWDRTDTQYF; CDR3nt: TGCGCCAGCAGCTTGGACGGGACAGGGTGGGACCGCACAGATACGCAGTATTTT
d_gene: TRBD1; j_gene: TRBJ1-5; abundance: NA; v_gene: TRBV28; CDR3aa: CASSRQGSNQPQHF; CDR3nt: TGTGCCAGCAGTCGACAGGGAAGCAATCAGCCCCAGCATTTT
d_gene: TRBD2; j_gene: TRBJ2-3; abundance: NA; v_gene: TRBV14; CDR3aa: CASSQSGRATDTQYF; CDR3nt: TGTGCCAGCAGCCAAAGCGGGAGGGCCACAGATACGCAGTATTTT
d_gene: NA; j_gene: TRBJ2-6; abundance: NA; v_gene: TRBV5-8; CDR3aa: CASSLDGGTGANVLTF; CDR3nt: TGTGCCAGCAGCTTGGATGGGGGGACTGGGGCCAACGTCCTGACTTTC
d_gene: TRBD2; j_gene: TRBJ2-1; abundance: NA; v_gene: TRBV24-1; CDR3aa: CATSDGGGWESSYNEQFF; CDR3nt: TGTGCCACCAGTGATGGCGGGGGGTGGGAGAGCTCCTACAATGAGCAGTTCTTC
d_gene: TRBD2; j_gene: TRBJ2-3; abundance: NA; v_gene: TRBV7-2; CDR3aa: CASSLYRTSAGTDTQYF; CDR3nt: TGTGCCAGCAGCTTGTACCGGACTAGCGCGGGCACAGATACGCAGTATTTT
d_gene: TRBD1; j_gene: TRBJ1-3; abundance: once; v_gene: TRBV9; CDR3aa: CASSEGIGTGGNTIYF; CDR3nt: TGTGCCAGCAGCGAGGGGATTGGGACAGGGGGAAACACCATATATTTT
d_gene: NA; j_gene: TRBJ2-1; abundance: NA; v_gene: TRBV7-9; CDR3aa: CASSLGGLANNEQFF; CDR3nt: TGTGCCAGCAGCCTCGGGGGGCTAGCTAACAATGAGCAGTTCTTC
d_gene: NA; j_gene: TRBJ1-1; abundance: NA; v_gene: TRBV5-4; CDR3aa: CASSLDGLRGGTEAFF; CDR3nt: TGTGCCAGCAGCTTGGATGGGTTGAGGGGAGGTACTGAAGCTTTCTTT
d_gene: TRBD1; j_gene: TRBJ1-5; abundance: NA; v_gene: TRBV15; CDR3aa: CATRQEGPGQQNQPQHF; CDR3nt: TGTGCCACCAGGCAGGAGGGACCGGGACAGCAGAATCAGCCCCAGCATTTT
d_gene: NA; j_gene: TRBJ2-2; abundance: NA; v_gene: TRBV4-1; CDR3aa: CASSQGHRTGELFF; CDR3nt: TGCGCCAGCAGCCAGGGACACAGGACCGGGGAGCTGTTTTTT
d_gene: TRBD1; j_gene: TRBJ2-7; abundance: NA; v_gene: TRBV9; CDR3aa: CASSVLGQGYEQYF; CDR3nt: TGTGCCAGCAGCGTATTGGGACAGGGCTACGAGCAGTACTTC
d_gene: TRBD1; j_gene: TRBJ1-2; abundance: few; v_gene: TRBV2; CDR3aa: CASSGPGTGGGNYGYTF; CDR3nt: TGTGCCAGCAGTGGGCCCGGGACAGGGGGCGGAAACTATGGCTACACCTTC
d_gene: TRBD1; j_gene: TRBJ1-2; abundance: NA; v_gene: TRBV7-2; CDR3aa: CASSQDRAYGYTF; CDR3nt: TGTGCCAGCAGTCAAGACAGGGCCTATGGCTACACCTTC
d_gene: NA; j_gene: TRBJ2-5; abundance: NA; v_gene: TRBV6-5; CDR3aa: CASAPPQETQYF; CDR3nt: TGTGCCAGCGCGCCCCCCCAAGAGACCCAGTACTTC
d_gene: TRBD2; j_gene: TRBJ2-3; abundance: NA; v_gene: TRBV5-4; CDR3aa: CASSLGVSGTPGTQYF; CDR3nt: TGTGCCAGCAGCTTGGGGGTTAGCGGGACCCCCGGTACGCAGTATTTT
d_gene: NA; j_gene: TRBJ2-2; abundance: NA; v_gene: TRBV6-5; CDR3aa: CATLRTANTGELFF; CDR3nt: TGTGCCACCCTGCGGACAGCGAACACCGGGGAGCTGTTTTTT
d_gene: NA; j_gene: TRBJ1-1; abundance: few; v_gene: TRBV3-1/TRBV3-2; CDR3aa: CASSQRGGMNTEAFF; CDR3nt: TGTGCCAGCAGCCAAAGGGGAGGGATGAACACTGAAGCTTTCTTT
d_gene: NA; j_gene: TRBJ2-3; abundance: NA; v_gene: TRBV19; CDR3aa: CASSISRADTQYF; CDR3nt: TGTGCCAGTAGTATATCTCGGGCAGATACGCAGTATTTT
d_gene: NA; j_gene: TRBJ2-1; abundance: NA; v_gene: TRBV15; CDR3aa: CATSRASSYNEQFF; CDR3nt: TGTGCCACCAGCAGGGCTAGCTCCTACAATGAGCAGTTCTTC
d_gene: TRBD2; j_gene: TRBJ2-7; abundance: NA; v_gene: TRBV5-1; CDR3aa: CASSHPTSGRSSYEQYF; CDR3nt: TGCGCCAGCAGCCACCCGACTAGCGGGCGAAGCTCCTACGAGCAGTACTTC
d_gene: TRBD2; j_gene: TRBJ2-1; abundance: once; v_gene: TRBV13; CDR3aa: CASSLAGLAGYNEQFF; CDR3nt: TGTGCCAGCAGCTTAGCCGGGCTAGCGGGTTACAATGAGCAGTTCTTC
d_gene: TRBD2; j_gene: TRBJ2-7; abundance: NA; v_gene: TRBV7-8; CDR3aa: CASSPRRFLAGGTYEQYF; CDR3nt: TGTGCCAGCAGCCCCCGCCGATTCCTAGCGGGGGGGACCTACGAGCAGTACTTC
d_gene: NA; j_gene: TRBJ1-1; abundance: NA; v_gene: TRBV6-5; CDR3aa: CASSYSGQGTEAFF; CDR3nt: TGTGCCAGCAGTTACTCAGGGCAGGGGACTGAAGCTTTCTTT
d_gene: NA; j_gene: TRBJ1-2; abundance: NA; v_gene: TRBV27; CDR3aa: CASSPLRANYGYTF; CDR3nt: TGTGCCAGCAGCCCACTAAGAGCTAACTATGGCTACACCTTC
d_gene: TRBD1; j_gene: TRBJ1-1; abundance: once; v_gene: TRBV18; CDR3aa: CASSANRGLGTEAFF; CDR3nt: TGTGCCAGCTCAGCGAACAGGGGGCTGGGGACTGAAGCTTTCTTT
d_gene: NA; j_gene: TRBJ2-7; abundance: NA; v_gene: TRBV18; CDR3aa: CASSPDSKKGYEQYF; CDR3nt: TGTGCCAGCTCACCTGACTCTAAAAAGGGGTACGAGCAGTACTTC
d_gene: NA; j_gene: TRBJ1-5; abundance: NA; v_gene: TRBV7-2; CDR3aa: CASSFTGGDQPQHF; CDR3nt: TGTGCCAGCAGCTTCACAGGAGGGGACCAGCCCCAGCATTTT